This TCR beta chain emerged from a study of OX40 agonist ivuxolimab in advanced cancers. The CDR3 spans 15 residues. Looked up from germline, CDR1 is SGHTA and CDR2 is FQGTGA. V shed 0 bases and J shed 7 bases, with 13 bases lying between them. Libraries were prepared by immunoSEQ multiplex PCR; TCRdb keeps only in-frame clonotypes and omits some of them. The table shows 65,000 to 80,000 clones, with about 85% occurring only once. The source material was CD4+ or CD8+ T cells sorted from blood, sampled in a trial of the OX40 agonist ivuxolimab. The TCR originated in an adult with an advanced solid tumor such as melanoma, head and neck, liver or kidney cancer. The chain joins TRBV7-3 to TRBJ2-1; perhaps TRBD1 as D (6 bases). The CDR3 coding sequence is TGTGCCAGCAGCTTAACGTACCGGGACACAAATGAGCAGTTCTTC. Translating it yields CASSLTYRDTNEQFF.